This T cell receptor beta chain emerged from a study of tumor-infiltrating lymphocytes in primary liver carcinoma. The CDR3 is 14 residues long. A word on this clonotype: The antigen is unknown. With a much larger clone just one base away, this may be a read error.

Study observations and caveats: Merely about 8-24% of top clones occurred in all five tumor regions.

Between roughly 20 and 32 mg of unsorted bulk tissue served as the source from which RNA and DNA were co-extracted. Patients diagnosed with primary liver carcinoma received treatment through surgical resection. No patient had received treatment, and all had chronic HBV infection. A constant-region primer served to make TCR beta cDNA from approximately 490 ng total RNA. Slightly modified ARM-PCR with three nested multiplex PCR rounds yielded TCR beta libraries. Investigators reported that the first two PCR rounds, at around 11 cycles each, used TRBV1-TRBV30 forward primers with a C-beta reverse primer. TCRdb processed the multiplex PCR reads anew with MiXCR; each CDR3 protein has one entry. The table lists fewer than 150,000 distinct CDR3 sequences, 65% of them singletons.

This TCR was sampled from a woman aged 60-75 years with primary liver carcinoma and hepatitis B virus infection. Source material: liver tumor tissue from sampling region 1. The subset is: tumor region T1, superior pole. The J gene is TRBJ1-1, the V gene TRBV12-3 or TRBV12-4; D unresolved. The CDR3 DNA sequence: TGTGCCAACAGTTCAACACGGTCGAACACTGAAGCTTTCTTT. Its translation is CANSSTRSNTEAFF.